This TCR beta chain was sequenced during a study of cytomegalovirus exposure and HLA in healthy donors. Whole-study findings and limits: As immune exposure information, only CMV serostatus was available. Later analysis demonstrated an association between a missense DCLRE1C variant and TCR beta V- and J-gene trimming.

This clone was seen only once. Its antigen remains unidentified. CDR3 size: 17 residues. Trimming removed 7 bases from V and 4 bases from J; junction bases left unmatched: 17. The germline CDR1 and CDR2 sequences are LNHDA and SQIVND (reference sequence). Researchers ran the PCR with 60 Vbeta and 13 Jbeta primers. Clones were sequenced by immunoSEQ multiplex PCR, and TCRdb holds only the in-frame ones, with some missing. In the table there are about 150,000 clones, about 72% of which are singletons. Samples came from healthy bone marrow donors. The receptor was isolated from a male donor in good health and CMV-seronegative. Source material: PBMCs. The chain links TRBV19 to TRBJ2-3; 7 nucleotides agree with TRBD1. DNA of the CDR3: TGTGCCAGTACCGTACTCAAGGGACAGCTGATCCCAGATACGCAGTATTTT. Protein: CASTVLKGQLIPDTQYF.